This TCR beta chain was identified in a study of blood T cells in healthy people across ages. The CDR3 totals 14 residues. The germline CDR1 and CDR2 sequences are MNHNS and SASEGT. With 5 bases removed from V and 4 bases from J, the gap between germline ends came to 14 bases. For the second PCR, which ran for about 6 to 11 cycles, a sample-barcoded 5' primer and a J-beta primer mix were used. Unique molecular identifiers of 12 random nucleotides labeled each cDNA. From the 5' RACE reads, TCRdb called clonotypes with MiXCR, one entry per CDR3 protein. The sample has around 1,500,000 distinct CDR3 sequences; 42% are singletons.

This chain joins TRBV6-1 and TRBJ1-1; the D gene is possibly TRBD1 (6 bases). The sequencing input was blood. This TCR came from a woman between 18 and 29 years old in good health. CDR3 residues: CASSRKQGFTEAFF. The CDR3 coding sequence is TGTGCCAGCAGTAGAAAACAGGGATTCACTGAAGCTTTCTTT.